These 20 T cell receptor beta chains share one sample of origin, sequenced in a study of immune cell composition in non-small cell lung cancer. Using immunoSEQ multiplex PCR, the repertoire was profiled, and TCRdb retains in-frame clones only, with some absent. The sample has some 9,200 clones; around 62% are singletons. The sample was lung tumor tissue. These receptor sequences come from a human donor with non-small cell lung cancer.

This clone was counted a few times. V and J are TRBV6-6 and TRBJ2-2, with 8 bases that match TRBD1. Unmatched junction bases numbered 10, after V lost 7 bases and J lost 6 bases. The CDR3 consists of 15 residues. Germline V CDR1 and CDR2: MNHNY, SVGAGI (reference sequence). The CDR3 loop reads CASTTDRDRAGELFF. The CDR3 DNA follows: TGTGCCAGCACCACGGACAGGGATCGGGCCGGGGAGCTGTTTTTT.

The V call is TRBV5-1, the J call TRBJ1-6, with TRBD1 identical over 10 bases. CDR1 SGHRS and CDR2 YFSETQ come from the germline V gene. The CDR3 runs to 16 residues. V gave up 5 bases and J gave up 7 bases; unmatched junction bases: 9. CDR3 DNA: TGCGCCAGCAGGAATACCCCGGGACAGGGGAATTCACCCCTCCACTTT. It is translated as CASRNTPGQGNSPLHF.

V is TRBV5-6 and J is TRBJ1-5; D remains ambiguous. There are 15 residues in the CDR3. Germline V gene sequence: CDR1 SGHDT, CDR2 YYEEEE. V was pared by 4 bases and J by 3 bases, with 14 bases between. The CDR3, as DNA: TGTGCCAGCAGCCCTCGACTCGAGCCCAATCAGCCCCAGCATTTT. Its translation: CASSPRLEPNQPQHF.

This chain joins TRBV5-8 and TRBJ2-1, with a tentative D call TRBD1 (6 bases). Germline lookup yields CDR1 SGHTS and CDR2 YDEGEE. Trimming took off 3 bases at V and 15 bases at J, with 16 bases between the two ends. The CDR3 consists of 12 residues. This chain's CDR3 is CASSSLQGVTFF. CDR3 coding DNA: TGTGCCAGCAGCTCACTACAGGGAGTAACGTTCTTC.

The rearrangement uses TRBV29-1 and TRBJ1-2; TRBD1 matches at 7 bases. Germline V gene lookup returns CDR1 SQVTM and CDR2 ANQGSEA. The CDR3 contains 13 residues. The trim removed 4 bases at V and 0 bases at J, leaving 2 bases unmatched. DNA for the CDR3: TGCAGCGTTGCGGGACAGCCTAACTATGGCTACACCTTC. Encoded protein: CSVAGQPNYGYTF. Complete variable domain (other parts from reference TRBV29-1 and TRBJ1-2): SAVISQKPSRDICQRGTSLTIQCQVDSQVTMMFWYRQQPGQSLTLIATANQGSEATYESGFVIDKFPISRPNLTFSTLTVSNMSPEDSSIYLCSVAGQPNYGYTFGSGTRLTVV.

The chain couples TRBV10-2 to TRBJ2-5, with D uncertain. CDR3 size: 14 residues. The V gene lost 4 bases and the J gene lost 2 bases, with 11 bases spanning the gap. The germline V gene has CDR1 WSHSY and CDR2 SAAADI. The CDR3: CASSALGSQETQYF. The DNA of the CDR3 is TGCGCCAGCAGTGCCCTGGGGTCGCAAGAGACCCAGTACTTC.

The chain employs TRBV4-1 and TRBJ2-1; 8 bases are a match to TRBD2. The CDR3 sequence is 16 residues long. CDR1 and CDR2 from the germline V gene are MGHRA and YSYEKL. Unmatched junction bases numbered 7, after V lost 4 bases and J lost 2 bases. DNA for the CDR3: TGCGCCAGCAGCCCCCGGACTAGCAGCACCTACAATGAGCAGTTCTTC. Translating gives CASSPRTSSTYNEQFF.

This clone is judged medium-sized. As DNA, the CDR3 is TGTGCCAGCAGTTTATTGGCTCGTTATTCACCCCTCCACTTT. Protein sequence: CASSLLARYSPLHF. The rearrangement joins TRBV27 to TRBJ1-6; D gene unclear. The CDR3 runs 14 residues. Between the trimmed V and J ends, which lost 1 base and 8 bases, there was a span of 9 bases. CDR1 is MNHEY, CDR2 SMNVEV, per germline (reference sequence).

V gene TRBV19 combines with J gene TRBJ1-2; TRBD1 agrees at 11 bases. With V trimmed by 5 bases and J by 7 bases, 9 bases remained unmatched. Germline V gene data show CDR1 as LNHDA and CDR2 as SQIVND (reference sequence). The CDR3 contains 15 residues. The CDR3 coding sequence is TGTGCCAGTAGTGATGGCGGACAGGGGGCGTTTGGCTACACCTTC. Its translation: CASSDGGQGAFGYTF.

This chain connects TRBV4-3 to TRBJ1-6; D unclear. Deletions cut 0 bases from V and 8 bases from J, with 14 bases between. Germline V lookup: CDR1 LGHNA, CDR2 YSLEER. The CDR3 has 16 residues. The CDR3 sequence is CASSQESVVSHSPLHF. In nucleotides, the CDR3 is TGCGCCAGCAGCCAAGAATCCGTCGTCAGTCATTCACCCCTCCACTTT.

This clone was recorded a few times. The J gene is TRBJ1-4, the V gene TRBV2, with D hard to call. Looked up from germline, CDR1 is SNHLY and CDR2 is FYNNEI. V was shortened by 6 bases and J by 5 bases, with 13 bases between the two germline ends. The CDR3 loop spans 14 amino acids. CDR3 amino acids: CASRDRAQNEKLFF. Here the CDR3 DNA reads TGTGCCAGCAGGGACCGGGCCCAAAATGAAAAACTGTTTTTT.

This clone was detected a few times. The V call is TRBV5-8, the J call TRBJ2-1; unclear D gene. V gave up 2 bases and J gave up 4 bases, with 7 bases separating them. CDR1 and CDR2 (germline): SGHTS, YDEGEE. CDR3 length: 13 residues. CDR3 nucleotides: TGTGCCAGCAGCTTTATGGGATACAATGAGCAGTTCTTC. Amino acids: CASSFMGYNEQFF.

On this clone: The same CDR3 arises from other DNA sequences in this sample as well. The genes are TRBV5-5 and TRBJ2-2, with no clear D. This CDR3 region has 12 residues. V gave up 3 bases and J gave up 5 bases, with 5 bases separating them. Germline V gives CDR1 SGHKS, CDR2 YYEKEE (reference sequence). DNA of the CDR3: TGTGCCAGCAGCTATGATACCGGGGAGCTGTTTTTT. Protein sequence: CASSYDTGELFF.

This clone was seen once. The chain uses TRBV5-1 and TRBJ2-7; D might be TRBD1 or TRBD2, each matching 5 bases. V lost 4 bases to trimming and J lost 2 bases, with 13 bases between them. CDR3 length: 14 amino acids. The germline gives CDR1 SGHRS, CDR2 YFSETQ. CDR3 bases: TGCGCCAGCAGCCCCGGGGCCCCCCCCTACGAGCAGTACTTC. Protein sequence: CASSPGAPPYEQYF.

This CDR3 reads CASSTRGLGNQPQHF. The DNA for the CDR3 is TGTGCCAGCAGTACCAGGGGGCTCGGCAATCAGCCCCAGCATTTT. The chain combines TRBV6-5 with TRBJ1-5, with 8 bases aligning to TRBD1. The CDR3 is 15 amino acids. Germline lookup yields CDR1 MNHEY and CDR2 SVGAGI. Losses at the gene ends were 5 bases for V and 2 bases for J; bases not matched to a gene: 5.

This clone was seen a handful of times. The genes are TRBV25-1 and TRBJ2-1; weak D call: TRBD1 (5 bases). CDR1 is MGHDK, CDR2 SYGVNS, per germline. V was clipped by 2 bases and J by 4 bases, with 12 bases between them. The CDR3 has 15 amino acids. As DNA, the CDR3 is TGTGCCAGCAGTGAAAGGGGTAATAGGTACAATGAGCAGTTCTTC. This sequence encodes CASSERGNRYNEQFF.

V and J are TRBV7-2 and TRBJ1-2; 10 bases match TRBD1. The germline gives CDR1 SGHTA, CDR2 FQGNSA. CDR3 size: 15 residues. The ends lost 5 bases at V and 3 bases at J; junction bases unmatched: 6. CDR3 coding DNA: TGTGCCAGCAGCGGCCGGACAGGGGGAGACTATGGCTACACCTTC. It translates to CASSGRTGGDYGYTF.

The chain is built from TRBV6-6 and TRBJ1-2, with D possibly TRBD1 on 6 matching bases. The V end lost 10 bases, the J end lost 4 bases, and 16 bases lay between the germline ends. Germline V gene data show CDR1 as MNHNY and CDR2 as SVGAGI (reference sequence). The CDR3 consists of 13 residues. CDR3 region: CAIQDTGSYGYTF. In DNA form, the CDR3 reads TGTGCCATACAAGATACAGGGTCCTATGGCTACACCTTC.

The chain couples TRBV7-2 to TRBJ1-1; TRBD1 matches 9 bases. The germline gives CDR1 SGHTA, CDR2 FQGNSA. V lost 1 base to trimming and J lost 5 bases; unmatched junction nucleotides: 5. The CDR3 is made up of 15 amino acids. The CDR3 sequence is CASSLDGTGQTEAFF. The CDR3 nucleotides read TGTGCCAGCAGCTTAGACGGGACAGGGCAAACTGAAGCTTTCTTT.

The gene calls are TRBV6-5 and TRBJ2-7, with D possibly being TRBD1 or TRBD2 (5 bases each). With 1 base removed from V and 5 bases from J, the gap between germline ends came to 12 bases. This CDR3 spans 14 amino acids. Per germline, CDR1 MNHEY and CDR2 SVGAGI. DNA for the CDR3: TGTGCCAGCAGTTACTTGGGGGAGCGGCACGAGCAGTACTTC. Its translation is CASSYLGERHEQYF.